The 12 T cell receptor beta chains below all came from one sample that was sequenced in a study of cytomegalovirus exposure and HLA in healthy donors. PCR primers comprised 60 Vbeta and 13 Jbeta primers. Measured with immunoSEQ multiplex PCR; TCRdb has only the in-frame clones, and not every one. Of approximately 150,000 clones listed, approximately 57% are singletons. The material sequenced was PBMCs. The receptor set was obtained from a male donor in good health and CMV-seronegative.

The chain joins TRBV29-1 to TRBJ2-5; 15 nucleotides agree with TRBD2. CDR1 is SQVTM, CDR2 ANQGSEA, per germline. Germline trimming cut 4 bases from V and 3 bases from J; bases unmatched to any gene: 3. The CDR3 runs 15 residues. The CDR3 DNA reads as TGCAGCGTTGGGACTAGCGGGGGGGGAAAAGAGACCCAGTACTTC. Its translation: CSVGTSGGGKETQYF.

V usage is TRBV27 and J usage is TRBJ2-3; D gene ambiguous. CDR3 length: 15 amino acids. Per germline, CDR1 MNHEY and CDR2 SMNVEV (reference sequence). The V gene lost 2 bases and the J gene lost 1 base, with 10 bases spanning the gap. In nucleotides, the CDR3 is TGTGCCAGCAGTTTAGGGCCAGGTCGCACAGATACGCAGTATTTT. Amino acid sequence: CASSLGPGRTDTQYF.

The chain is built from TRBV10-3 and TRBJ2-6, with 9 bases matching TRBD2. Germline CDR1 and CDR2: ENHRY and SYGVKD. This CDR3 has 17 amino acids. Trimming removed 4 bases from V and 2 bases from J; junction bases left unmatched: 6. The CDR3 DNA reads TGTGCCATCAGTGGGGCGGGGGGGCCAGCTGGGGCCAACGTCCTGACTTTC. This translates into CAISGAGGPAGANVLTF.

The chain carries TRBV12-5 and TRBJ2-5; 15 bases agree with TRBD2. The CDR3 is made up of 18 amino acids. CDR1 is LGHNT, CDR2 FRNRAP, per germline. Losses at the gene ends were 8 bases for V and 4 bases for J; bases not matched to a gene: 14. This CDR3 is CASPQFPGLAGGGETQYF. CDR3 sequence (DNA): TGTGCTAGTCCCCAATTCCCGGGACTAGCGGGGGGTGGAGAGACCCAGTACTTC. The complete variable domain, with remaining parts taken from reference TRBV12-5 and TRBJ2-5, reads DARVTQTPRHKVTEMGQEVTMRCQPILGHNTVFWYRQTMMQGLELLAYFRNRAPLDDSGMPKDRFSAEMPDATLATLKIQPSEPRDSAVYFCASPQFPGLAGGGETQYFGPGTRLLVL.

The count of this clone is one. The gene calls are TRBV27 and TRBJ2-3; perhaps TRBD2 as D (7 bases). Germline loops: CDR1 MNHEY, CDR2 SMNVEV (reference sequence). CDR3 length: 17 residues. V was trimmed by 3 bases and J by 2 bases, leaving 18 bases between them. CDR3 sequence: CASSFLRGGKPTDTQYF. CDR3 DNA: TGTGCCAGCAGTTTTCTTAGGGGGGGGAAACCCACAGATACGCAGTATTTT.

This clone was seen a handful of times. The rearrangement joins TRBV7-3 to TRBJ2-1; 11 nucleotides match TRBD2. J gave up 5 bases and V 2 bases, and 11 bases lay outside the gene matches. Germline-derived CDR1 and CDR2 are SGHTA and FQGTGA. CDR3 size: 18 residues. The CDR3 nucleotides read TGTGCCAGCAGCTTAGACACTAGCGGGGGCCTGATCCACAATGAGCAGTTCTTC. Translation gives CASSLDTSGGLIHNEQFF.

The chain recombines TRBV6-5 with TRBJ2-2; D might be TRBD2 (6 bases). The CDR3 consists of 15 residues. The germline V gene has CDR1 MNHEY and CDR2 SVGAGI. The V gene lost 9 bases and the J gene lost 1 base, with 15 bases spanning the gap. The CDR3 loop is CASYTLAMNTGELFF. CDR3 sequence (DNA): TGTGCCAGTTATACCCTAGCGATGAACACCGGGGAGCTGTTTTTT.

The chain uses TRBV5-4 and TRBJ2-3, with 9 bases identical to TRBD2. V shed 0 bases and J 7 bases; nucleotides not matched to a gene: 12. Germline assignment: CDR1 SGHNT and CDR2 YYREEE (reference sequence). This CDR3 spans 17 amino acids. CDR3 sequence reads: CASSLGGAGGLFHTQYF. Written as DNA, the CDR3 is TGTGCCAGCAGCTTGGGGGGTGCGGGGGGGCTATTTCATACGCAGTATTTT. Variable domain in full (rest from reference TRBV5-4 and TRBJ2-3): ETGVTQSPTHLIKTRGQQVTLRCSSQSGHNTVSWYQQALGQGPQFIFQYYREEENGRGNFPPRFSGLQFPNYSSELNVNALELDDSALYLCASSLGGAGGLFHTQYFGPGTRLTVL.

This clone came up a few times. The chain joins TRBV11-1 to TRBJ2-7, with D possibly TRBD2 on 6 matching bases. The CDR3 runs to 14 residues. V lost 1 base and J 2 bases, leaving 9 bases between the germline ends. Germline lookup yields CDR1 SGHAT and CDR2 FQDESV (reference sequence). In DNA form, the CDR3 reads TGTGCCAGCAGCTTAGTTGCGGGGACCTACGAGCAGTACTTC. This sequence encodes CASSLVAGTYEQYF.

As concerns this clone: Other DNA sequences in this specimen translate into the identical CDR3. The chain has TRBV7-9 and TRBJ1-1; D may be TRBD1 (6 bases). Trimming removed 1 base from V and 4 bases from J, with 7 bases in between. CDR1 and CDR2 from the germline V gene are SEHNR and FQNEAQ (reference sequence). This CDR3 is 13 amino acids long. The CDR3 loop is CASSLEGGTEAFF. The CDR3 coding sequence is TGTGCCAGCAGCTTAGAAGGGGGCACTGAAGCTTTCTTT.

The CDR3: CASSQGGGYGYTF. For the CDR3, the DNA is TGTGCCAGCAGCCAAGGGGGGGGCTATGGCTACACCTTC. The V and J genes are TRBV9 and TRBJ1-2; the D gene is possibly TRBD1 (6 bases). Trimming pared 4 bases from V and 4 bases from J, leaving 11 bases between. This CDR3 is 13 amino acids long. CDR1 and CDR2 (germline): SGDLS, YYNGEE.

This clone was counted once. This CDR3 is CASSLVVESPLHF. The CDR3, as DNA: TGTGCCAGCAGCTTAGTAGTAGAATCACCCCTCCACTTT. The chain recombines TRBV7-9 with TRBJ1-6; D gene uncertain. V lost 1 base and J 10 bases, leaving 8 bases between the germline ends. CDR1 is SEHNR, CDR2 FQNEAQ, per germline (reference sequence). This CDR3 contains 13 residues.